These 27 T cell receptor beta chains share one sample of origin, sequenced in a study of cytomegalovirus exposure and HLA in healthy donors. The PCR ran on 60 Vbeta and 13 Jbeta primers. This table comes from immunoSEQ multiplex PCR, and its TCRdb copy is limited to in-frame clones, with some not included. The sample consists of fewer than 200,000 clones, 75% to 90% of them appearing once. Sequenced input: PBMCs. The receptors come from a man aged 50 or older in good health and CMV-seronegative.

This chain joins TRBV6-5 and TRBJ2-5; 9 nucleotides match TRBD2. The last part of the DNA fits TRBJ2-7 better; the J call may be wrong. There are 16 residues in the CDR3. CDR1 is MNHEY, CDR2 SVGAGI, per germline. CDR3 nucleotides: TGTGCCAGCAGTTACAGCTTTCGCGGGGGGGCCTACGAGCAGTACTTC. Protein sequence: CASSYSFRGGAYEQYF.

This clone has a single count. The chain uses TRBV7-2 and TRBJ2-2; 8 bases are shared with TRBD1. CDR1 is SGHTA, CDR2 FQGNSA, per germline. The CDR3 is made up of 16 amino acids. V gave up 2 bases and J gave up 4 bases; unmatched junction bases: 6. CDR3 loop: CASSLSGQGSTGELFF. CDR3 bases: TGTGCCAGCAGCTTATCCGGACAGGGCAGCACCGGGGAGCTGTTTTTT.

This chain uses TRBV5-1 with TRBJ2-7, with TRBD1 identical over 9 bases. CDR1 and CDR2 (germline): SGHRS, YFSETQ. The CDR3 loop spans 14 amino acids. Trimming took 4 bases from V and 3 from J; bases not matched to a gene: 5. The CDR3 bases are TGCGCCAGCAGCGAAAGACAGGGGGACTACGAGCAGTACTTC. Translation gives CASSERQGDYEQYF.

The gene calls are TRBV5-5 and TRBJ2-7; TRBD2 is a possible D gene (6 bases). V was cut by 4 bases and J by 2 bases, with 19 bases left in between. CDR1 and CDR2 (germline): SGHKS, YYEKEE (reference sequence). The CDR3 consists of 16 residues. CDR3 bases: TGTGCCAGCAGCAAGATGAGAGCGGGTGAAGCCTACGAGCAGTACTTC. Amino acid sequence: CASSKMRAGEAYEQYF.

This clone occurred once. V and J are TRBV11-2 and TRBJ2-2; perhaps TRBD1 as D (5 bases). Trimming removed 1 base from V and 1 base from J, with 7 bases in between. The CDR3 is made up of 15 amino acids. The germline V gene encodes CDR1 SGHAT and CDR2 FQNNGV. The CDR3 here is CASSLVTGNTGELFF. The CDR3 nucleotides are TGTGCCAGCAGCTTAGTTACAGGGAACACCGGGGAGCTGTTTTTT.

This sequence joins TRBV28 and TRBJ2-7; TRBD1 matches 7 bases. Germline V gives CDR1 MDHEN, CDR2 SYDVKM. This CDR3 is built from 14 residues. Losses at the gene ends were 4 bases for V and 3 bases for J; bases not matched to a gene: 6. The CDR3 nucleotides are TGTGCCAGCAGTTCAACGGGACAGCACTACGAGCAGTACTTC. Its protein is CASSSTGQHYEQYF.

The chain carries TRBV2 and TRBJ1-2; D remains unclear. Trimming took 6 bases from V and 2 from J, leaving 7 bases between them. The CDR3 runs 12 residues. CDR1 is SNHLY and CDR2 is FYNNEI in the germline V gene. The CDR3 here is CASRGGNYGYTF. The CDR3, as DNA: TGTGCCAGCAGGGGAGGGAACTATGGCTACACCTTC.

The rearrangement links TRBV18 to TRBJ1-5; D call uncertain. Germline CDR1 reads KGHSH; CDR2 reads LQKENI. The V and J ends lost 0 bases and 2 bases respectively, with 11 bases between them. CDR3 length: 16 residues. CDR3 region: CASSPPGGRGNQPQHF. CDR3 sequence (DNA): TGTGCCAGCTCACCACCGGGCGGGCGGGGCAATCAGCCCCAGCATTTT.

The V and J genes are TRBV18 and TRBJ1-3; D is perhaps TRBD1 (5 bases). The length of the CDR3 is 14 residues. Germline V gene lookup returns CDR1 KGHSH and CDR2 LQKENI. The ends were cut back, 5 bases at V and 3 bases at J, with 11 bases in the middle. CDR3 DNA sequence: TGTGCCAGCTCAACCGGGGGGTATGGAAACACCATATATTTT. Its translation: CASSTGGYGNTIYF.

This clone was seen just once. The same CDR3 also results from other DNA sequences found in this sample. The DNA for the CDR3 is TGTGCCAGCAGCCGACAGGGAGCCTACGAGCAGTACTTC. This translates into CASSRQGAYEQYF. The chain combines TRBV11-2 with TRBJ2-7; 7 bases line up with TRBD1. The CDR3 contains 13 residues. Germline values: CDR1 SGHAT, CDR2 FQNNGV. J was trimmed by 2 bases and V by 5 bases; bases with no gene match: 3.

This clone was picked up one time. The chain is built from TRBV7-2 and TRBJ1-1; no firm D call. V was clipped by 4 bases and J by 1 base, with 10 bases between them. Per germline, CDR1 SGHTA and CDR2 FQGNSA. The CDR3 runs 14 residues. The CDR3 bases are TGTGCCAGCAGCTCCCTGCACAGGAACACTGAAGCTTTCTTT. It yields the protein CASSSLHRNTEAFF. The complete variable domain, with remaining parts taken from reference TRBV7-2 and TRBJ1-1, reads GAGVSQSPSNKVTEKGKDVELRCDPISGHTALYWYRQSLGQGLEFLIYFQGNSAPDKSGLPSDRFSAERTGGSVSTLTIQRTQQEDSAVYLCASSSLHRNTEAFFGQGTRLTVV.

There are a few counts of this clone. The rearrangement uses TRBV4-3 and TRBJ1-1; the D gene is possibly TRBD1 (5 bases). Germline V lookup: CDR1 LGHNA, CDR2 YSLEER. V lost 0 bases, J lost 4 bases, and 9 bases lay in between. This CDR3 contains 14 residues. CDR3 nucleotides: TGCGCCAGCAGCCAAGATATGGGGGGCACTGAAGCTTTCTTT. It translates to CASSQDMGGTEAFF.

V gene TRBV5-8 combines with J gene TRBJ2-7; 11 positions match TRBD2. Per germline, CDR1 SGHTS and CDR2 YDEGEE. CDR3 length: 15 residues. Germline trimming cut 3 bases from V and 4 bases from J; bases unmatched to any gene: 6. The CDR3: CASSWTSGPMYEQYF. In nucleotides, the CDR3 is TGTGCCAGCAGCTGGACTAGCGGGCCTATGTACGAGCAGTACTTC.

The rearrangement uses TRBV29-1 and TRBJ2-5; TRBD2 might be the D (5 bases). Trimming took off 2 bases at V and 4 bases at J, with 14 bases between the two ends. The CDR3 is 14 residues long. Germline lookup yields CDR1 SQVTM and CDR2 ANQGSEA. CDR3 DNA sequence: TGCAGCGTTGAATCGCCCCGGGATGGAGAGACCCAGTACTTC. The encoded protein is CSVESPRDGETQYF.

The V and J genes are TRBV5-1 and TRBJ2-1; tentative D call: TRBD2 (6 bases). Germline V CDR1 and CDR2: SGHRS, YFSETQ. Trimming stripped 2 bases from V and 2 bases from J, with 11 bases between. The CDR3 consists of 15 residues. The CDR3 region has the DNA TGCGCCAGCAGCTTTTGGAGGGCCGCCTACAATGAGCAGTTCTTC. This sequence encodes CASSFWRAAYNEQFF.

This chain connects TRBV6-5 to TRBJ2-1, with D hard to call. Germline V lookup: CDR1 MNHEY, CDR2 SVGAGI. Trimming stripped 2 bases from V and 5 bases from J, with 13 bases between. The CDR3 consists of 15 residues. For the CDR3, the DNA is TGTGCCAGCAGTTACAGAGCCCTCATAAACAATGAGCAGTTCTTC. This encodes CASSYRALINNEQFF.

The gene calls are TRBV14 and TRBJ2-5; no reliable D call. The J call may not be correct, given that the DNA end is closer to TRBJ2-7. Looked up from germline, CDR1 is SGHDN and CDR2 is FVKESK. This CDR3 is 12 amino acids long. CDR3 DNA sequence: TGTGCCAGCAGCCGCGGATTCTACGAGCAGTACTTC. It specifies CASSRGFYEQYF.

The chain combines TRBV7-6 with TRBJ2-1; D is possibly TRBD2 (7 bases). V was shortened by 1 base and J by 6 bases, with 16 bases between the two germline ends. Germline lookup yields CDR1 SGHVS and CDR2 FNYEAQ. The CDR3 has 16 amino acids. CDR3 loop: CASSLGGGLDSNEQFF. As DNA, the CDR3 is TGTGCCAGCAGCTTAGGGGGGGGGCTAGACTCCAATGAGCAGTTCTTC.

In regard to this clone: Other DNA sequences in this sample translate to the same CDR3. The rearrangement joins TRBV7-9 to TRBJ1-1; perhaps TRBD1 as D (5 bases). V was pared by 5 bases and J by 5 bases, with 15 bases between. This CDR3 has 14 residues. The germline V gene encodes CDR1 SEHNR and CDR2 FQNEAQ (reference sequence). The CDR3: CASSPGEGWTEAFF. The CDR3 nucleotides read TGTGCCAGCAGCCCGGGGGAGGGATGGACTGAAGCTTTCTTT.

V gene TRBV19 combines with J gene TRBJ1-6; no definite D call. The CDR3 has 18 residues. Germline V lookup: CDR1 LNHDA, CDR2 SQIVND (reference sequence). Between the trimmed V and J ends, which lost 5 bases and 0 bases, there was a span of 17 bases. CDR3 loop: CASSDDWSASSYNSPLHF. The CDR3 nucleotides read TGTGCCAGTAGTGATGATTGGTCAGCGAGCTCCTATAATTCACCCCTCCACTTT.

The CDR3 loop is CASSLRTGFGELFF. For the CDR3, the DNA is TGTGCCAGCAGCCTTAGGACAGGGTTCGGGGAGCTGTTTTTT. The rearrangement joins TRBV2 to TRBJ2-2; 8 positions agree with TRBD1. V gave up 6 bases and J gave up 7 bases; unmatched junction bases: 7. CDR3 length equals 14 residues. Germline V gives CDR1 SNHLY, CDR2 FYNNEI.

This chain links TRBV13 with TRBJ1-1, with a tentative D call TRBD1 (6 bases). The CDR3 spans 13 residues. Trimming removed 2 bases from V and 5 bases from J, with 9 bases in between. Per germline, CDR1 PRHDT and CDR2 FYEKMQ (reference sequence). The CDR3 here is CASSLTGHTEAFF. CDR3 nucleotides: TGTGCCAGCAGCTTAACAGGGCATACTGAAGCTTTCTTT.

The V call is TRBV12-5, the J call TRBJ2-3; 10 positions agree with TRBD1. The CDR3 contains 13 residues. The germline gives CDR1 LGHNT, CDR2 FRNRAP. The ends lost 7 bases at V and 6 bases at J; junction bases unmatched: 4. The CDR3 sequence is CASVRQGADTQYF. CDR3 bases: TGTGCTAGTGTACGACAGGGGGCCGATACGCAGTATTTT.

This clone has only one observation. This sequence joins TRBV9 and TRBJ1-2; D call uncertain. V was shortened by 0 bases and J by 4 bases, with 7 bases between the two germline ends. Germline CDR1 is SGDLS and CDR2 is YYNGEE. This CDR3 contains 13 residues. The CDR3 reads CASSVVTSYGYTF. For the CDR3, the DNA is TGTGCCAGCAGCGTAGTGACAAGCTATGGCTACACCTTC.

The CDR3 nucleotides are TGTGCCAGCAACGGGGGGACAGATACGCAGTATTTT. Amino acid sequence: CASNGGTDTQYF. The rearrangement joins TRBV5-6 to TRBJ2-3, with 7 positions matching TRBD2. The V gene's germline CDR1 is SGHDT and CDR2 YYEEEE. Unmatched junction bases numbered 1, after V lost 6 bases and J lost 3 bases. The CDR3 is 12 amino acids.

The V and J genes are TRBV2 and TRBJ2-2, with D unresolved. V lost 2 bases to trimming and J lost 4 bases, with 8 bases between them. The CDR3 consists of 14 residues. Per the germline V gene, CDR1 is SNHLY and CDR2 is FYNNEI. CDR3 bases: TGTGCCAGCAGTGAAAACTCCCGCACCGGGGAGCTGTTTTTT. This sequence encodes CASSENSRTGELFF.

V and J are TRBV15 and TRBJ2-1; 10 bases match TRBD2. V shed 0 bases and J 6 bases; nucleotides not matched to a gene: 14. CDR1 is LNHNV and CDR2 is YYDKDF in the germline V gene (reference sequence). There are 19 residues in the CDR3. DNA for the CDR3: TGTGCCACCAGCAGAGATCGTCGAGCGGGAGGGCTCCGGCGCAATGAGCAGTTCTTC. Protein sequence: CATSRDRRAGGLRRNEQFF.